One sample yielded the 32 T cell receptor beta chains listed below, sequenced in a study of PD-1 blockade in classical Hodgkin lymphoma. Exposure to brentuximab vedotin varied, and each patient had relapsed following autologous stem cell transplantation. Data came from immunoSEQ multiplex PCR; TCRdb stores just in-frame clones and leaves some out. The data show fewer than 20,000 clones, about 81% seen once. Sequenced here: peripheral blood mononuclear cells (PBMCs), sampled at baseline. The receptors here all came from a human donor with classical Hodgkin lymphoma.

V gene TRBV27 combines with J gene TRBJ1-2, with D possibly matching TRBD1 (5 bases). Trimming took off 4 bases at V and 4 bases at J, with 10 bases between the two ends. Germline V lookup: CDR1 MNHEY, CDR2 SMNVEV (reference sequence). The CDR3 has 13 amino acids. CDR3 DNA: TGTGCCAGCAGTTGGGACGGATTCTATGGCTACACCTTC. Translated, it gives CASSWDGFYGYTF.

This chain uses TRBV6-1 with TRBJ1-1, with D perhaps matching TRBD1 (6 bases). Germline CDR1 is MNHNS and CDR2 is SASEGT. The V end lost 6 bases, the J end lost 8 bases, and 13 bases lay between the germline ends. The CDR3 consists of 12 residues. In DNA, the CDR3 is TGTGCCAGCAGATCAGGACAGACGGAAGCTTTCTTT. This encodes CASRSGQTEAFF.

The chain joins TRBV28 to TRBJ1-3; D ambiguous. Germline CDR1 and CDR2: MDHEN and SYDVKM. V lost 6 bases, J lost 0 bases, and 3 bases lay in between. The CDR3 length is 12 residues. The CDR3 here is CASSLSGNTIYF. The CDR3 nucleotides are TGTGCCAGCAGCCTCTCTGGAAACACCATATATTTT.

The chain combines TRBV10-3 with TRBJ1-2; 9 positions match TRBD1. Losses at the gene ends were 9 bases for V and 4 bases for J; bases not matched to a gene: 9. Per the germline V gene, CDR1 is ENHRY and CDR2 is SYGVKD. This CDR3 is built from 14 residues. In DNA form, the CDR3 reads TGTGCCATAAACAGGGGGCAGGGGCCCTATGGCTACACCTTC. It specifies CAINRGQGPYGYTF.

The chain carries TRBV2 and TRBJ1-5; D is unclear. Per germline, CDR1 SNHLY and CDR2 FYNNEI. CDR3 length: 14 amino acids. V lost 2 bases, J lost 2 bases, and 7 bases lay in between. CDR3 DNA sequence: TGTGCCAGCAGTGAATACGTTCGCAATCAGCCCCAGCATTTT. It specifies CASSEYVRNQPQHF.

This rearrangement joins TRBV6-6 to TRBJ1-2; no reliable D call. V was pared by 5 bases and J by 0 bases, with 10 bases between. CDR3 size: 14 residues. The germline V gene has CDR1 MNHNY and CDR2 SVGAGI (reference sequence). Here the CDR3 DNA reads TGTGCCAGCAGTCCGCGACCATCTAACTATGGCTACACCTTC. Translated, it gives CASSPRPSNYGYTF.

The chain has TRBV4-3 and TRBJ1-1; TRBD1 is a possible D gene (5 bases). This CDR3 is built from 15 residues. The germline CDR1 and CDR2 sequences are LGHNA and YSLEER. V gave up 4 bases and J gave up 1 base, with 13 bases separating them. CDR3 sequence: CASSRGGEANTEAFF. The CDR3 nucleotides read TGCGCCAGCAGCCGCGGGGGGGAAGCGAACACTGAAGCTTTCTTT.

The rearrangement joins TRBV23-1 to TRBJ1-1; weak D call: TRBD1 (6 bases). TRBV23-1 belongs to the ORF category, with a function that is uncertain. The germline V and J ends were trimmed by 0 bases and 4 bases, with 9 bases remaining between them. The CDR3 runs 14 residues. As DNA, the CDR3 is TGCGCCAGCAGTCAATCGCAGGGGAGCACTGAAGCTTTCTTT. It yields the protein CASSQSQGSTEAFF.

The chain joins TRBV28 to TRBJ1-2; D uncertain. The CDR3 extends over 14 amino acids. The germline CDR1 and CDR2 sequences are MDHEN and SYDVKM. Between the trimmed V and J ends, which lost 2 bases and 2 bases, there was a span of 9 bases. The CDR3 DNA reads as TGTGCCAGCAGTTTAGGCGCGGGCAACTATGGCTACACCTTC. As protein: CASSLGAGNYGYTF.

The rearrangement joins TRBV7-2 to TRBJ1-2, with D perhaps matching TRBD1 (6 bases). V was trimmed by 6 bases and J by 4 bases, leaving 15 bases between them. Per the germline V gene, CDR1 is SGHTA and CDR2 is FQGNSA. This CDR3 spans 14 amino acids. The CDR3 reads CASSSTGTRYGYTF. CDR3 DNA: TGTGCCAGCAGTTCGACAGGCACCCGCTATGGCTACACCTTC.

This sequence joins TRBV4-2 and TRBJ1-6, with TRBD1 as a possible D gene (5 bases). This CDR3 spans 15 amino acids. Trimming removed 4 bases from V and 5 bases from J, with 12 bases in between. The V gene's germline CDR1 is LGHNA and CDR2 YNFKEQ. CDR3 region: CASSRGEADNSPLHF. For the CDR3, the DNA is TGTGCCAGCAGCCGAGGGGAGGCGGATAATTCACCCCTCCACTTT.

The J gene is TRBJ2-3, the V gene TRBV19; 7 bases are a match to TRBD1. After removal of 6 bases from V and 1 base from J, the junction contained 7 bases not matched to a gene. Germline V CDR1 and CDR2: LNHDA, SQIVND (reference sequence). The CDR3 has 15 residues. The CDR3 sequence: CASSTGVGGTDTQYF. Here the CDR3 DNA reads TGTGCCAGTAGCACAGGGGTCGGGGGCACAGATACGCAGTATTTT.

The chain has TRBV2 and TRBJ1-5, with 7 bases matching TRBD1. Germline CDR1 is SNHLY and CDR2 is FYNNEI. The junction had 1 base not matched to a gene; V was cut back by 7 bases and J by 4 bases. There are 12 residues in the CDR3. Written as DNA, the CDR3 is TGTGCCAGCACAGGGGGAAATCAGCCCCAGCATTTT. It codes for CASTGGNQPQHF.

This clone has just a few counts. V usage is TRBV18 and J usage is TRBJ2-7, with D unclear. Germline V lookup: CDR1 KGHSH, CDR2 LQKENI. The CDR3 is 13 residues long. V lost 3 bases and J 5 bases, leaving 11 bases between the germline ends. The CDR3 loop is CASSPTLTDEQYF. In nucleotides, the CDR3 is TGTGCCAGCTCACCGACGCTCACCGACGAGCAGTACTTC.

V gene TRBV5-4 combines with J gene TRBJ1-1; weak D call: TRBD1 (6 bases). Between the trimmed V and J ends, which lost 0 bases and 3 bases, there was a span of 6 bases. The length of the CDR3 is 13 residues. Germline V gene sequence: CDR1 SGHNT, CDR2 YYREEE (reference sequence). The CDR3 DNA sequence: TGTGCCAGCAGCTTGGACAGGGACACTGAAGCTTTCTTT. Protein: CASSLDRDTEAFF. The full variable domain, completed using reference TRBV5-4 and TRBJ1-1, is ETGVTQSPTHLIKTRGQQVTLRCSSQSGHNTVSWYQQALGQGPQFIFQYYREEENGRGNFPPRFSGLQFPNYSSELNVNALELDDSALYLCASSLDRDTEAFFGQGTRLTVV.

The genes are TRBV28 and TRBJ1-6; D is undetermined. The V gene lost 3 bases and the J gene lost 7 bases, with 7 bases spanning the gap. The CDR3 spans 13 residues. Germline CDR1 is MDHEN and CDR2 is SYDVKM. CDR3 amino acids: CASSFGNNSPLHF. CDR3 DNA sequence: TGTGCCAGCAGTTTCGGGAACAATTCACCCCTCCACTTT.

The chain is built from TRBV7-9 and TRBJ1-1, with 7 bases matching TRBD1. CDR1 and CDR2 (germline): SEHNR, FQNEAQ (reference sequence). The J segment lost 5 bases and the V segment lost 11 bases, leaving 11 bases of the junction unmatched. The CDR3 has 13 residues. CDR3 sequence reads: CALARQGGTEAFF. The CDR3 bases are TGTGCCCTAGCTAGACAGGGAGGAACTGAAGCTTTCTTT.

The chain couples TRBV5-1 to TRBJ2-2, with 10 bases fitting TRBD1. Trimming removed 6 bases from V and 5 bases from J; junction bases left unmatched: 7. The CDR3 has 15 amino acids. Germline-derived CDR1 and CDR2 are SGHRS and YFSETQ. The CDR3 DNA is TGCGCCAGCACGGGACAGGGGCTACAGACCGGGGAGCTGTTTTTT. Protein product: CASTGQGLQTGELFF.

The CDR3 protein is CASSPTFGRGSGEQFF. Written as DNA, the CDR3 is TGTGCCAGCAGCCCCACGTTCGGGCGGGGCTCGGGTGAGCAGTTCTTC. The genes are TRBV7-2 and TRBJ2-1, with D perhaps matching TRBD2 (6 bases). In germline, CDR1 is SGHTA, CDR2 FQGNSA. The CDR3 runs 16 residues. Trimming took 5 bases from V and 9 from J, leaving 23 bases between them.

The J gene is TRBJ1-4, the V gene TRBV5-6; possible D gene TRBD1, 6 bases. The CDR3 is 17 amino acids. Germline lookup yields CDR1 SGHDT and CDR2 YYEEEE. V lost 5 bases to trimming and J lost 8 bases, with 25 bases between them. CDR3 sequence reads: CASSRTANLGGAEKLFF. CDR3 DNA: TGTGCCAGCAGTCGGACAGCCAACCTAGGAGGGGCGGAAAAACTGTTTTTT.

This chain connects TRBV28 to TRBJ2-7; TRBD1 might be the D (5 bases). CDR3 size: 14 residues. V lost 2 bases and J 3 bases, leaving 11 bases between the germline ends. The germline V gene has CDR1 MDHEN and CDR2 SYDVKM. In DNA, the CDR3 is TGTGCCAGCAGTTTACGGGCCAGGGTCTACGAGCAGTACTTC. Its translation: CASSLRARVYEQYF.

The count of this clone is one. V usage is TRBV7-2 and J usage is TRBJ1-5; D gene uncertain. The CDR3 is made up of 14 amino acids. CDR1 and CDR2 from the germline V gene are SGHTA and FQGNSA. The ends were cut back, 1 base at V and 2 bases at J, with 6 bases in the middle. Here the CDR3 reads CASSLEFGNQPQHF. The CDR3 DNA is TGTGCCAGCAGCTTAGAGTTTGGCAATCAGCCCCAGCATTTT.

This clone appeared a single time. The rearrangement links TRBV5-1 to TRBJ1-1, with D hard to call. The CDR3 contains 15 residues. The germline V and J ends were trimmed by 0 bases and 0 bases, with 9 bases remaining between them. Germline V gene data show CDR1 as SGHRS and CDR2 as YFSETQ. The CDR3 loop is CASSLGLGMNTEAFF. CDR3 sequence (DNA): TGCGCCAGCAGCTTGGGGCTGGGGATGAACACTGAAGCTTTCTTT.

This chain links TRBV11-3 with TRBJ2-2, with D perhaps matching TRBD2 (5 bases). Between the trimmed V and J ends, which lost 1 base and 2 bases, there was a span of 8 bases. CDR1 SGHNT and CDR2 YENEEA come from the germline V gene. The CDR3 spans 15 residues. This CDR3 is CASSLGLRNTGELFF. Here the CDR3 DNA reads TGTGCCAGCAGCTTAGGACTACGCAACACCGGGGAGCTGTTTTTT.

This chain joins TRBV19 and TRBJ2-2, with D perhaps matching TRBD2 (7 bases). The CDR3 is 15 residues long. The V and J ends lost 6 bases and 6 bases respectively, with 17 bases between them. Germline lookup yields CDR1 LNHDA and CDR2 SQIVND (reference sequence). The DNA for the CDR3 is TGTGCCAGTAGATCTACAGGGAGGGACGCCGGGGAGCTGTTTTTT. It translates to CASRSTGRDAGELFF.

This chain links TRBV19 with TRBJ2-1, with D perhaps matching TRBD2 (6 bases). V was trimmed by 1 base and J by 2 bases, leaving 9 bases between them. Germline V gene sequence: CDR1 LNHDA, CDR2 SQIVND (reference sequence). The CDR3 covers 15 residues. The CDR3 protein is CASSIGSGPYNEQFF. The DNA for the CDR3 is TGTGCCAGTAGTATAGGTAGCGGTCCCTACAATGAGCAGTTCTTC.

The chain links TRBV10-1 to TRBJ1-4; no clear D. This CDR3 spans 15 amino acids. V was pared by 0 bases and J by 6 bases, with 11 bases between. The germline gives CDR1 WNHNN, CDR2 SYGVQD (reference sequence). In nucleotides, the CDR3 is TGCGCCAGCAGTGAGTCGAACTCCGGGGATGAAAAACTGTTTTTT. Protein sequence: CASSESNSGDEKLFF.

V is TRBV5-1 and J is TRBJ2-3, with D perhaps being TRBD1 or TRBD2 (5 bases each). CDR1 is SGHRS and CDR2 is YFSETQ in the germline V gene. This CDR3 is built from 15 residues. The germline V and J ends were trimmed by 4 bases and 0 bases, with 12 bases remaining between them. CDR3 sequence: CASSPGPSSTDTQYF. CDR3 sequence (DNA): TGCGCCAGCAGCCCGGGACCCAGCAGCACAGATACGCAGTATTTT.

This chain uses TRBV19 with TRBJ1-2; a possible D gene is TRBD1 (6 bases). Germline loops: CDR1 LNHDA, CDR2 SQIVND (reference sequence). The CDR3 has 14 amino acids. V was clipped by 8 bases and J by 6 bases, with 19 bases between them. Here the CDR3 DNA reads TGTGCCAGTTCTCTCCCGCGGGGGGCAGATGGCTACACCTTC. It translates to CASSLPRGADGYTF.

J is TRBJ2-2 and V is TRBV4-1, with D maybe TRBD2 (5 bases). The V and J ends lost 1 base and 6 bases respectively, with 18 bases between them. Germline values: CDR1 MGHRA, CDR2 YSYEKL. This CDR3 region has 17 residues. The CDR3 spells CASSQVPSGVGAGELFF. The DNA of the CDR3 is TGCGCCAGCAGCCAAGTTCCCAGTGGGGTCGGGGCCGGGGAGCTGTTTTTT.

CDR3 bases: TGTGCCAGCAGTGAGGGCCGAAGCGCTAACTATGGCTACACCTTC. Protein: CASSEGRSANYGYTF. This chain links TRBV2 with TRBJ1-2; D gene uncertain. CDR3 length: 15 residues. V lost 3 bases, J lost 0 bases, and 11 bases lay in between. The V gene's germline CDR1 is SNHLY and CDR2 FYNNEI.

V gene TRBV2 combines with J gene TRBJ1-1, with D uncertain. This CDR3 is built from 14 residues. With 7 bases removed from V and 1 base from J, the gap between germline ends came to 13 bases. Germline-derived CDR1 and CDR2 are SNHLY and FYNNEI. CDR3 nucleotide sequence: TGTGCCAGCACCTGGGCCCCCGGGAACACTGAAGCTTTCTTT. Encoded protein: CASTWAPGNTEAFF.